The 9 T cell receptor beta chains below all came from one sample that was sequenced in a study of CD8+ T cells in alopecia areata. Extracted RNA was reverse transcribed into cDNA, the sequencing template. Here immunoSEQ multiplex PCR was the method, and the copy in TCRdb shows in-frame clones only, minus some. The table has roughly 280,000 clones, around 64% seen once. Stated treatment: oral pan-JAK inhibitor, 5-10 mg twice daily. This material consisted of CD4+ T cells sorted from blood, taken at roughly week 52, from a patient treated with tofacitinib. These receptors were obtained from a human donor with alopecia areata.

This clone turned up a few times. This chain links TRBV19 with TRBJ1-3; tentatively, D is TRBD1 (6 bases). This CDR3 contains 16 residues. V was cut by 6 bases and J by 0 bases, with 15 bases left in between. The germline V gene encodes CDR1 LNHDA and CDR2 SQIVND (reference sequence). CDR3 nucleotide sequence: TGTGCCAGTAGAGATCTGGGGGCCTCCTCTGGAAACACCATATATTTT. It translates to CASRDLGASSGNTIYF.

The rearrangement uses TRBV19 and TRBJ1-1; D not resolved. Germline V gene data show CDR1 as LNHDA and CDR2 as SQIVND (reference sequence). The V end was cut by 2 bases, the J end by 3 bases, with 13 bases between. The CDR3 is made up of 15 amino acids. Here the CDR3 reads CASSINPGWDTEAFF. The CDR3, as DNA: TGTGCCAGTAGTATAAACCCAGGATGGGACACTGAAGCTTTCTTT.

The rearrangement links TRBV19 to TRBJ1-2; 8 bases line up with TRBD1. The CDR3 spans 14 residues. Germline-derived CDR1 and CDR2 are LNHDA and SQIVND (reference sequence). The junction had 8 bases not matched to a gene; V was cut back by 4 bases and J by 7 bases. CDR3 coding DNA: TGTGCCAGTAGTACCCAGGACAGGGTCGGTGGCTACACCTTC. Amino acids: CASSTQDRVGGYTF. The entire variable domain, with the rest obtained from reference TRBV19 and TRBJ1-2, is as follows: DGGITQSPKYLFRKEGQNVTLSCEQNLNHDAMYWYRQDPGQGLRLIYYSQIVNDFQKGDIAEGYSVSREKKESFPLTVTSAQKNPTAFYLCASSTQDRVGGYTFGSGTRLTVV.

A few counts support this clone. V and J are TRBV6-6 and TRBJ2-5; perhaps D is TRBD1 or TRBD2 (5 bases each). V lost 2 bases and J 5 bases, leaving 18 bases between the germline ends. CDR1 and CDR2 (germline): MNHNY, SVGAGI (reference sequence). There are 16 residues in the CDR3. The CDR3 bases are TGTGCCAGCAGTTACAACCCCGGGGACCGTAGGGAGACCCAGTACTTC. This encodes CASSYNPGDRRETQYF.

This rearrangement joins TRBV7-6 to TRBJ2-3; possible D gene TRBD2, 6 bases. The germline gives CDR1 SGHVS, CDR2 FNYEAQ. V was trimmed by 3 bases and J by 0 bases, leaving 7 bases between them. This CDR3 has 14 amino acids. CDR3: CASSLRGSTDTQYF. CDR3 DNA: TGTGCCAGCAGCTTGCGGGGTAGCACAGATACGCAGTATTTT.

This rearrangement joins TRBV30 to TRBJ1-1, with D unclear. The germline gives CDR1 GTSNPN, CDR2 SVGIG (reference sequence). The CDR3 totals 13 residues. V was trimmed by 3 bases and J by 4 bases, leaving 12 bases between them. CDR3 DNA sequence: TGTGCCTGGAGGTCCCCGGGAGGCACTGAAGCTTTCTTT. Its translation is CAWRSPGGTEAFF.

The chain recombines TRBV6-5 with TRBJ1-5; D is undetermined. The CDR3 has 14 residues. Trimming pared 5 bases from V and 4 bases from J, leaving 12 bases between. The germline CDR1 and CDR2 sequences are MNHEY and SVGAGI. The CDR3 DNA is TGTGCCAGCAGTCTGCAGAGAAATAATCAGCCCCAGCATTTT. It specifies CASSLQRNNQPQHF.

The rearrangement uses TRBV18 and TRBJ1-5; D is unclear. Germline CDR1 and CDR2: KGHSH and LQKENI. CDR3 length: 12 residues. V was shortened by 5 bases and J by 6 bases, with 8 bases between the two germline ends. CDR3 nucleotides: TGTGCCAGCTCATCAGGCGGTCAGCCCCAGCATTTT. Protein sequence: CASSSGGQPQHF. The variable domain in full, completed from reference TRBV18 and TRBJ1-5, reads NAGVMQNPRHLVRRRGQEARLRCSPMKGHSHVYWYRQLPEEGLKFMVYLQKENIIDESGMPKERFSAEFPKEGPSILRIQQVVRGDSAAYFCASSSGGQPQHFGDGTRLSIL.

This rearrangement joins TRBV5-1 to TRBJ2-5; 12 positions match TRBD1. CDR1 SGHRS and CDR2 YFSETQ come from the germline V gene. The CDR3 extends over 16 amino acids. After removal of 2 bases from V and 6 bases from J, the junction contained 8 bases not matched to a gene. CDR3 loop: CASSLPGTGGLKTQYF. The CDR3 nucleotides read TGCGCCAGCAGCTTACCCGGGACAGGGGGCTTAAAGACCCAGTACTTC.